The T cell receptor beta chain under discussion was sequenced for a study of CD8 T cells in Susac syndrome. It was with random hexamers that about 0.45 to 1 ug RNA was reverse transcribed. The TCR beta CDR3 was amplified by immunoSEQ multiplex PCR across 54 Vbeta, 13 Jbeta. Each CDR3 protein is one row after TCRdb ran MiXCR on the immunoSEQ multiplex PCR reads. Of some 170,000 distinct CDR3 sequences listed, 85% to 95% are singletons. V lost 6 bases and J lost 1; bases outside the gene matches: 4. Per germline, CDR1 MNHEY and CDR2 SVGAGI. The length of the CDR3 is 14 residues. The receptor was isolated from a human donor with Susac syndrome. Specimen: CD4+ T cells from PBMCs. The V gene is TRBV6-5, the J gene TRBJ1-1, with 8 bases aligning to TRBD1. DNA of the CDR3: TGTGCCAGCAGCTACAGGGGGTCGAACACTGAAGCTTTCTTT. It yields the protein CASSYRGSNTEAFF.